These 2 T cell receptor beta chains share one sample of origin, sequenced in a study of cytomegalovirus exposure and HLA in healthy donors. Vbeta (60) and Jbeta (13) primers were used in the PCR. Here immunoSEQ multiplex PCR was the method, and the copy in TCRdb shows in-frame clones only, minus some. The table includes about 180,000 clones, approximately 84% detected once. Sequences were obtained from PBMCs. The receptors were sampled from a girl aged 5-17 years in good health and CMV-seropositive.

V and J are TRBV6-5 and TRBJ2-5; TRBD1 aligns across 10 bases. This CDR3 contains 15 residues. Germline V gives CDR1 MNHEY, CDR2 SVGAGI. The V gene end was trimmed by 5 bases and the J gene end by 0 bases; junction bases not matched to a gene: 3. CDR3 loop: CASSPGQGNQETQYF. In DNA, the CDR3 is TGTGCCAGCAGTCCGGGACAGGGGAACCAAGAGACCCAGTACTTC.

The CDR3 nucleotides are TGTGCCAGCAGTATGGAGGGGTCCGGGAATGAGCAGTTCTTC. This gives the protein CASSMEGSGNEQFF. The gene calls are TRBV6-4 and TRBJ2-1, with D possibly matching TRBD2 (6 bases). The CDR3 sequence is 14 residues long. Deletions cut 5 bases from V and 7 bases from J, with 15 bases between. Germline CDR1 MRHNA, CDR2 SNTAGT.